This T cell receptor beta chain was identified in a study of blood T cell repertoires in COVID-19. Study information: PBMCs, B-cell-depleted T cells, or T cells provided the cDNA or gDNA that made up the material.

In the original analysis: Amplified reference gene primers provided the basis for estimating nucleated cell counts. Profiled with immunoSEQ multiplex PCR; TCRdb holds only in-frame clones, not every one. D and trimming were read from the DNA, whereas the V and J calls and clone size are those reported in that table. Among under 250,000 clones listed, about 90% were seen once. V gave up 4 bases and J gave up 3 bases; unmatched junction bases: 10. CDR1 is MNHEY and CDR2 is SVGAGI in the germline V gene. The CDR3 sequence is 16 residues long. This TCR was recovered from a man younger than 35 with active or convalescent COVID-19. Specimen: peripheral blood. The genes are TRBV6-5 and TRBJ1-1, with TRBD1 matching over 8 bases. As DNA, the CDR3 is TGTGCCAGCAGTTCTACAGGGGGATTTGGGTACACTGAAGCTTTCTTT. Its translation is CASSSTGGFGYTEAFF.